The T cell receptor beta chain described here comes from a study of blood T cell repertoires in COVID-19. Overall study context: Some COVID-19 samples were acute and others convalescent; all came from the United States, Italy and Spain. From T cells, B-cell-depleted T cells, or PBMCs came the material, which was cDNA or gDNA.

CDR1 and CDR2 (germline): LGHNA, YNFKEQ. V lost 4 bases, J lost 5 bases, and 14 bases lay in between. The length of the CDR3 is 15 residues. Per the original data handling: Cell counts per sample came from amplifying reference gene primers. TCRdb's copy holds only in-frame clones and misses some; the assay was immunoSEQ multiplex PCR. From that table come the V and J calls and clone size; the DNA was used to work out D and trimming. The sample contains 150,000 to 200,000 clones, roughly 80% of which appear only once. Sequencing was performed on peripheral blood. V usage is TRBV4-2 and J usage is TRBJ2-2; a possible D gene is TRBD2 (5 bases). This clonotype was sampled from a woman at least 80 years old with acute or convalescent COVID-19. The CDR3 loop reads CASSPLGVGTGELFF. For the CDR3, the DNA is TGTGCCAGCAGCCCCCTGGGAGTAGGGACCGGGGAGCTGTTTTTT.